These 19 T cell receptor beta chains were sequenced from one sample in a study of T cells in Graves' hyperthyroidism and ophthalmopathy. Amplification yielded TCR beta CDR3 regions, with RNA transcripts as the source. RT-PCR in the first round (using the HTBI primer set) targeted the TCR CDR3. TCRdb fed the multiplex PCR reads into MiXCR, producing one record per CDR3 protein. The repertoire has just over 550,000 distinct CDR3 sequences, 40% to 55% of them found once; the top ten carry 8.2%. The specimen was peripheral blood or thyroid tissue (not recorded which). The receptors here all came from a woman aged 18-29 years with Graves' hyperthyroidism.

J is TRBJ2-7 and V is TRBV2, with TRBD2 matching over 10 bases. This CDR3 contains 14 residues. With V trimmed by 5 bases and J by 5 bases, 6 bases remained unmatched. CDR1 and CDR2 (germline): SNHLY, FYNNEI. The CDR3 spells CASSPSGRGDEQYF. CDR3 nucleotide sequence: TGTGCCAGCAGTCCCAGCGGGAGGGGCGACGAGCAGTACTTC.

In this sample, this clonotype turned up once. The final CDR3 position lacks the conserved phenylalanine or tryptophan, pointing to a likely read error. This chain joins TRBV14 and TRBJ1-2, with D uncertain. The V end lost 4 bases, the J end lost 5 bases, and 14 bases lay between the germline ends. The germline V gene encodes CDR1 SGHDN and CDR2 FVKESK. This CDR3 has 14 residues. CDR3 residues: CASSPLGVGYGYTL. DNA for the CDR3: TGTGCCAGCAGCCCCCTCGGGGTCGGATATGGCTACACCCTC.

This clonotype has a count of ten or more. The rearrangement joins TRBV15 to TRBJ2-5; tentatively, D is TRBD1 (6 bases). Germline CDR1 and CDR2: LNHNV and YYDKDF (reference sequence). The CDR3 has 18 amino acids. V was cut by 1 base and J by 2 bases, with 20 bases left in between. CDR3 bases: TGTGCCACCAGCAGAGGGGCTATAGGGGGTGGCCTTCAAGAGACCCAGTACTTC. Translated: CATSRGAIGGGLQETQYF.

This rearrangement joins TRBV20-1 to TRBJ1-1; D is undetermined. Germline V gives CDR1 DFQATT, CDR2 SNEGSKA (reference sequence). V lost 7 bases and J lost 6, with 15 bases in between. This CDR3 has 12 residues. CDR3 amino acids: CSGVGEPAEAFF. The CDR3 DNA is TGCAGTGGGGTTGGTGAACCCGCTGAAGCTTTCTTT.

The chain uses TRBV7-9 and TRBJ2-7; 7 bases agree with TRBD2. V was pared by 8 bases and J by 0 bases, with 7 bases of the junction left unmatched. The CDR3 runs to 14 residues. CDR1 and CDR2 (germline): SEHNR, FQNEAQ (reference sequence). DNA of the CDR3: TGTGCCAGCCGGCGGGGCGGGAGCTCCTACGAGCAGTACTTC. Amino acids: CASRRGGSSYEQYF.

On this clonotype itself: A much larger clonotype is one base distant, so this may be a read error. The V call is TRBV29-1, the J call TRBJ1-2; possibly TRBD1 for D (5 bases). With 5 bases removed from V and 4 bases from J, the gap between germline ends came to 11 bases. CDR3 length: 12 residues. Germline-derived CDR1 and CDR2 are SQVTM and ANQGSEA. As DNA, the CDR3 is TGCAGCGTTAAGACAGTTCGCTATGGCTACACCTTC. It translates to CSVKTVRYGYTF.

Details on this clonotype: The germline gene is not matched at one end of the junction; a read error may be the cause. The chain uses TRBV7-7 and TRBJ2-6; the D gene is possibly TRBD1 (5 bases). CDR3 length equals 18 residues. CDR1 is SSHAT and CDR2 is FNYEAQ in the germline V gene (reference sequence). The CDR3: CASSLWQGSTSGANVLTF. CDR3 coding DNA: TGTGCTAGCAGCTTATGGCAGGGTTCAACCTCTGGGGCCAACGTCCTGACTTTC.

This clonotype appeared many times. This chain joins TRBV15 and TRBJ1-1, with 7 bases fitting TRBD1. J lost 4 bases, V lost 5 bases, and 10 bases had no gene match. Germline CDR1 LNHNV, CDR2 YYDKDF (reference sequence). The CDR3 loop spans 15 amino acids. CDR3 sequence reads: CATSESGQRTTEAFF. The CDR3 DNA follows: TGTGCCACCAGCGAATCGGGACAGCGGACCACTGAAGCTTTCTTT.

V is TRBV7-9 and J is TRBJ2-3, with D unclear. V lost 1 base and J 4 bases, leaving 9 bases between the germline ends. The CDR3 has 14 residues. Germline V CDR1 and CDR2: SEHNR, FQNEAQ (reference sequence). In DNA form, the CDR3 reads TGTGCCAGCAGCTTAGATCTATTGTCAGATACGCAGTATTTT. Translated: CASSLDLLSDTQYF.

This clonotype showed up many times. This chain links TRBV2 with TRBJ2-6; TRBD1 matches 12 bases. The CDR3 contains 16 residues. V was clipped by 8 bases and J by 3 bases; unmatched bases: 5. Germline CDR1 SNHLY, CDR2 FYNNEI. The CDR3 region is CASGGQGAFGANVLTF. DNA for the CDR3: TGTGCCAGCGGGGGACAGGGGGCCTTTGGGGCCAACGTCCTGACTTTC. Variable domain in full (rest from reference TRBV2 and TRBJ2-6): EPEVTQTPSHQVTQMGQEVILRCVPISNHLYFYWYRQILGQKVEFLVSFYNNEISEKSEIFDDQFSVERPDGSNFTLKIRSTKLEDSAMYFCASGGQGAFGANVLTFGAGSRLTVL.

The chain joins TRBV5-1 to TRBJ2-7, with 7 bases aligning to TRBD1. Germline loops: CDR1 SGHRS, CDR2 YFSETQ. This CDR3 spans 14 amino acids. V was pared by 5 bases and J by 2 bases, with 7 bases of the junction left unmatched. This CDR3 reads CASSYPGQTYEQYF. DNA of the CDR3: TGCGCCAGCAGTTATCCGGGACAGACCTACGAGCAGTACTTC.

Remarks on this clonotype: The CDR3 does not end in the conserved phenylalanine or tryptophan, so this is likely a read error. It is unclear where the CDR3 begins or ends on the DNA, so no DNA is shown, and the CDR3 is as TCRdb lists it. The V call is TRBV6-6, the J call TRBJ2-7; TRBD1, the table's D call, lacks a check against the DNA. CDR1 and CDR2 from the germline V gene are MNHNY and SVGAGI (reference sequence). The CDR3 length is 11 residues, termini included. CDR3 residues: CASSQTGTSSP.

The chain employs TRBV7-3 and TRBJ1-2; D uncertain. Looked up from germline, CDR1 is SGHTA and CDR2 is FQGTGA. This CDR3 is 13 amino acids long. The V end lost 2 bases, the J end lost 6 bases, and 10 bases lay between the germline ends. The CDR3 bases are TGTGCCAGCAGCTTACAGGCGAACCATGGCTACACCTTC. Its translation is CASSLQANHGYTF.

The V and J genes are TRBV5-1 and TRBJ2-2; TRBD1 matches 7 bases. Trimming took 7 bases from V and 6 from J; bases not matched to a gene: 3. There are 12 residues in the CDR3. In germline, CDR1 is SGHRS, CDR2 YFSETQ. This CDR3 reads CASEDRSGELFF. The CDR3 DNA is TGCGCCAGCGAGGACAGGTCCGGGGAGCTGTTTTTT. Variable domain in full (rest from reference TRBV5-1 and TRBJ2-2): KAGVTQTPRYLIKTRGQQVTLSCSPISGHRSVSWYQQTPGQGLQFLFEYFSETQRNKGNFPGRFSGRQFSNSRSEMNVSTLELGDSALYLCASEDRSGELFFGEGSRLTVL.

J is TRBJ1-6 and V is TRBV20-1; a possible D gene is TRBD1 (6 bases). The length of the CDR3 is 13 residues. Trimming removed 4 bases at V and 5 bases at J, with 9 bases between. Germline loops: CDR1 DFQATT, CDR2 SNEGSKA (reference sequence). The CDR3 sequence: CSAKKGDNSPLHF. CDR3 nucleotides: TGCAGTGCTAAAAAGGGGGATAATTCACCCCTCCACTTT.

This rearrangement joins TRBV2 to TRBJ1-5; the match to TRBD1 covers 8 bases. CDR3 size: 11 residues. Germline V gene data show CDR1 as SNHLY and CDR2 as FYNNEI. V shed 4 bases and J 12 bases; nucleotides not matched to a gene: 2. CDR3 amino acids: CASSVGQVQHF. The CDR3 coding sequence is TGTGCCAGCAGTGTGGGACAGGTCCAGCATTTT.

The chain recombines TRBV7-2 with TRBJ1-2, with TRBD1 as a possible D gene (5 bases). This CDR3 is 12 amino acids long. V was trimmed by 5 bases and J by 12 bases, leaving 16 bases between them. Germline V gene data show CDR1 as SGHTA and CDR2 as FQGNSA. The DNA of the CDR3 is TGTGCCAGCAGCCAAGGGGACCCTGCAAACACCTTC. Its protein is CASSQGDPANTF.

This clonotype was seen only a few times. The V call is TRBV7-8, the J call TRBJ1-4; D is unclear. Deletions cut 2 bases from V and 8 bases from J, with 9 bases between. CDR3 size: 13 residues. Germline lookup yields CDR1 SGHVS and CDR2 FQNEAQ. Written as DNA, the CDR3 is TGTGCCAGCAGCTTAAGGGCGGGCGAAAAACTGTTTTTT. The encoded protein is CASSLRAGEKLFF. Variable domain in full (rest from reference TRBV7-8 and TRBJ1-4): GAGVSQSPRYKVAKRGQDVALRCDPISGHVSLFWYQQALGQGPEFLTYFQNEAQLDKSGLPSDRFFAERPEGSVSTLKIQRTQQEDSAVYLCASSLRAGEKLFFGSGTQLSVL.

Only a few counts were recorded for this clonotype. The rearrangement links TRBV9 to TRBJ1-2; 7 bases are a match to TRBD1. CDR3 size: 14 residues. Trimming at V came to 2 bases and at J to 3 bases, leaving 4 bases not matched to a gene. The germline V gene encodes CDR1 SGDLS and CDR2 YYNGEE. DNA of the CDR3: TGTGCCAGCAGCGTCGGACAGGACCACTATGGCTACACCTTC. It is translated as CASSVGQDHYGYTF.